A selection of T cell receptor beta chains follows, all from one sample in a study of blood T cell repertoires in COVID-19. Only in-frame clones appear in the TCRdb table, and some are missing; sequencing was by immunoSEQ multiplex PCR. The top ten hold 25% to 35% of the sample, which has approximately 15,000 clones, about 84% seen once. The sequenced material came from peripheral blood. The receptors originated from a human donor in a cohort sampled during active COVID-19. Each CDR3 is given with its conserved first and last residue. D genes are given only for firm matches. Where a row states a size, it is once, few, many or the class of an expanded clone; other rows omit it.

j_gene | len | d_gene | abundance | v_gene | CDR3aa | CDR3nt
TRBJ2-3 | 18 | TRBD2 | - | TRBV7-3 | CASSLTPPGLLRTDTQYF | TGTGCCAGCAGCTTAACGCCTCCGGGACTACTACGCACAGATACGCAGTATTTT
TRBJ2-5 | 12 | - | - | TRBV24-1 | CATSDFLETQYF | TGTGCCACCAGTGATTTTCTTGAGACCCAGTACTTC
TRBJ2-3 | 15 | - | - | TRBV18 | CASSPPSPGMDTQYF | TGTGCCAGCTCACCACCGTCCCCAGGGATGGATACGCAGTATTTT
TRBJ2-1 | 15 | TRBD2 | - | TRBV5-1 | CASSLAGGTYNEQFF | TGCGCCAGCAGCTTAGCGGGAGGCACCTACAATGAGCAGTTCTTC
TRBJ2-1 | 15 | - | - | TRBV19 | CASTSQGYPYNEQFF | TGTGCCAGTACCTCACAGGGCTATCCCTACAATGAGCAGTTCTTC
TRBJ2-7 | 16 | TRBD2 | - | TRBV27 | CASSSTIGTTSYEQYF | TGTGCCAGCAGTTCTACAATCGGGACTACCTCCTACGAGCAGTACTTC
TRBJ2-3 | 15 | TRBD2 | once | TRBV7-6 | CASSLDAGGGDTQYF | TGTGCCAGCAGCTTAGACGCGGGAGGAGGAGATACGCAGTATTTT
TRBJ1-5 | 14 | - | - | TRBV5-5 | CASSLERGVPPQHF | TGTGCCAGCAGCTTGGAGAGAGGCGTTCCGCCCCAGCATTTT
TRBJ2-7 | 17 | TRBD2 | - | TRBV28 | CASSPLPSTGGKNEQYF | TGTGCCAGCAGTCCCCTCCCCTCGACGGGGGGTAAGAACGAGCAGTACTTC
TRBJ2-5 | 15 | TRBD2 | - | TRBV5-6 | CASSFGGRGQETQYF | TGTGCCAGCAGCTTCGGCGGGAGAGGCCAAGAGACCCAGTACTTC
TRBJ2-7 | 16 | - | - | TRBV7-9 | CASSPYTGTGLNEQYF | TGTGCCAGCAGCCCGTATACAGGGACCGGGCTGAACGAGCAGTACTTC
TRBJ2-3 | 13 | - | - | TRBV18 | CASSPEGWDTQYF | TGTGCCAGCTCACCAGAGGGTTGGGATACGCAGTATTTT
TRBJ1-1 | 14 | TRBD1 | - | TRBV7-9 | CASSLGQGNTEAFF | TGTGCCAGCAGCTTAGGACAGGGGAACACTGAAGCTTTCTTT
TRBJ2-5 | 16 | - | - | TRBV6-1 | CASSEARTDSQGTQYF | TGTGCCAGCAGTGAAGCGAGGACGGACTCCCAAGGGACCCAGTACTTC
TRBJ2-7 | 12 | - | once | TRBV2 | CASSGLDYEQYF | TGTGCCAGCAGTGGCCTAGATTACGAGCAGTACTTC
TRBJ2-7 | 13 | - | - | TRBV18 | CASSRQRTDEQYF | TGTGCCAGCTCTCGACAGAGGACCGACGAGCAGTACTTC
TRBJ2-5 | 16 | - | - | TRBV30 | CAWSDILELVQETQYF | TGTGCCTGGAGTGATATACTAGAGTTGGTCCAAGAGACCCAGTACTTC
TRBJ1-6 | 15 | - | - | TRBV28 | CASSLGVAGRSPLHF | TGTGCCAGCAGTTTAGGGGTGGCAGGGCGGTCACCCCTCCACTTT
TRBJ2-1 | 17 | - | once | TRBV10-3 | CAISETGGAQSYNEQFF | TGTGCCATCAGTGAGACAGGAGGGGCCCAGTCCTACAATGAGCAGTTCTTC
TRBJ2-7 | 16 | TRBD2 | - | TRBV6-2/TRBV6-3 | CASSYYRDSGSYEQYF | TGTGCCAGCAGTTATTACCGGGATAGCGGGTCCTACGAGCAGTACTTC
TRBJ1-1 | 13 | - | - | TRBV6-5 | CASRPGGGTEAFF | TGTGCTAGCAGGCCCGGGGGGGGCACTGAAGCTTTCTTT
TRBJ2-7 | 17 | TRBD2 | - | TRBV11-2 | CASSLGPLAGGPYEQYF | TGTGCCAGCAGCTTAGGTCCACTAGCGGGAGGGCCCTACGAGCAGTACTTC
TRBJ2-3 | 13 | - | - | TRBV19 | CASSIGLPDTQYF | TGTGCCAGTAGTATTGGACTCCCAGATACGCAGTATTTT
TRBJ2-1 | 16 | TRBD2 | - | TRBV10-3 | CASGLAGKSSYNEQFF | TGTGCCTCGGGACTAGCGGGGAAAAGCTCCTACAATGAGCAGTTCTTC
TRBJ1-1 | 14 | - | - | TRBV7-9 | CASSSTQRGTAAFF | TGTGCCAGCAGCTCAACTCAGCGGGGGACCGCTGCTTTCTTT
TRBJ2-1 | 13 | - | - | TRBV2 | CASSVGLNNEQFF | TGTGCCAGCAGTGTTGGACTAAACAATGAGCAGTTCTTC
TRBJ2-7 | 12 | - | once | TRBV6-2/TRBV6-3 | CASSQTTHEQYF | TGTGCCAGCAGTCAAACTACCCACGAGCAGTACTTC
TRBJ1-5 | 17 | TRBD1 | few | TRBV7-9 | CASSLGQNDYSNQPQHF | TGTGCCAGCAGCTTGGGACAGAACGATTATAGCAATCAGCCCCAGCATTTT
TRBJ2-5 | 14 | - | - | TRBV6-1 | CASREVQRGETQYF | TGTGCCAGCAGGGAAGTACAAAGGGGAGAGACCCAGTACTTC
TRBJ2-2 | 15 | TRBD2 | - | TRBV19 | CASSGLAWETGELFF | TGTGCCAGTAGCGGACTAGCATGGGAAACCGGGGAGCTGTTTTTT
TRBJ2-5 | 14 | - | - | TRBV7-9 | CASSLGGYQETQYF | TGTGCCAGCAGCTTAGGAGGGTACCAAGAGACCCAGTACTTC
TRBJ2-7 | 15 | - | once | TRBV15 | CATSREAGFPYEQYF | TGTGCCACCAGCAGGGAAGCAGGCTTTCCCTACGAGCAGTACTTC
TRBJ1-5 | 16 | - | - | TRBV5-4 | CASSLGGGTSNQPQHF | TGTGCCAGCAGCTTGGGTGGGGGGACCAGCAATCAGCCCCAGCATTTT